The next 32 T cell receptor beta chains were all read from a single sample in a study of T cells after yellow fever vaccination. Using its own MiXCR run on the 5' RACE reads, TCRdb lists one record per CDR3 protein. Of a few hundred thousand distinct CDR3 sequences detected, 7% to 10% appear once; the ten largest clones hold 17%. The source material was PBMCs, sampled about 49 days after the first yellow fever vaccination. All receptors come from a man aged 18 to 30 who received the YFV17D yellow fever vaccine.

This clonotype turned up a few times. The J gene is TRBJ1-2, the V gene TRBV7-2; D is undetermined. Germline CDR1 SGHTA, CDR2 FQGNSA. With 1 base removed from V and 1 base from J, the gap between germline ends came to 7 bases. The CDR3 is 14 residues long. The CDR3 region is CASSLDRNNYGYTF. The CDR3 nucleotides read TGTGCCAGCAGCTTAGATCGGAATAACTATGGCTACACCTTC.

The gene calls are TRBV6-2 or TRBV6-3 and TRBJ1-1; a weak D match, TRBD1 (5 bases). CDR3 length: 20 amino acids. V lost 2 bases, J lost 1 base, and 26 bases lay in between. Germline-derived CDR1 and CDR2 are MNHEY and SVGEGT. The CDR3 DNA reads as TGTGCCAGCAGTTACCTAATCTGGGAAGGGGTTCGGTTGAAGAACACTGAAGCTTTCTTT. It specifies CASSYLIWEGVRLKNTEAFF.

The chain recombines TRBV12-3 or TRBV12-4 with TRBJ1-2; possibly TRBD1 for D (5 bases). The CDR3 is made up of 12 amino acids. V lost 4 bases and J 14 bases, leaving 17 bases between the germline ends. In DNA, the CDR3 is TGTGCCAGCAGTTCCGGGACCCGGGAGCTAACCTTC. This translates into CASSSGTRELTF.

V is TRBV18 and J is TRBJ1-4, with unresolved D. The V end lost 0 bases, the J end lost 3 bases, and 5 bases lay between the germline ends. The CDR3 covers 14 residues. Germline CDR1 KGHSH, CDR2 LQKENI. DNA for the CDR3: TGTGCCAGCTCACCACCCCGTTCTAATGAAAAACTGTTTTTT. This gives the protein CASSPPRSNEKLFF. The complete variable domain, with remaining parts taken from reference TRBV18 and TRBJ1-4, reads NAGVMQNPRHLVRRRGQEARLRCSPMKGHSHVYWYRQLPEEGLKFMVYLQKENIIDESGMPKERFSAEFPKEGPSILRIQQVVRGDSAAYFCASSPPRSNEKLFFGSGTQLSVL.

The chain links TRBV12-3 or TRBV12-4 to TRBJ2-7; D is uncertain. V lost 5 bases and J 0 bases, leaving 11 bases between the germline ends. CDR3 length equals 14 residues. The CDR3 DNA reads TGTGCCAGCAGTGTCCACCCGAGCTCCTACGAGCAGTACTTC. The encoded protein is CASSVHPSSYEQYF.

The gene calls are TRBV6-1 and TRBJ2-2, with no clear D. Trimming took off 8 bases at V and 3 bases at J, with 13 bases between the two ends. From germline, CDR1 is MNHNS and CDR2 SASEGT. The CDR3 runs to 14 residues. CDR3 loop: CASSVLEYTGELFF. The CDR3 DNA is TGTGCCAGCTCAGTCCTAGAGTACACCGGGGAGCTGTTTTTT.

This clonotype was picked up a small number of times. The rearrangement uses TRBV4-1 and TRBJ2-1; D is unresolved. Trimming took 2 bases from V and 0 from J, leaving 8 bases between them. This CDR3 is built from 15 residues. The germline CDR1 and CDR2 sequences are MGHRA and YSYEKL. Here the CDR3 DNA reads TGCGCCAGCAGCCAACCACCAAGCTCCTACAATGAGCAGTTCTTC. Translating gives CASSQPPSSYNEQFF.

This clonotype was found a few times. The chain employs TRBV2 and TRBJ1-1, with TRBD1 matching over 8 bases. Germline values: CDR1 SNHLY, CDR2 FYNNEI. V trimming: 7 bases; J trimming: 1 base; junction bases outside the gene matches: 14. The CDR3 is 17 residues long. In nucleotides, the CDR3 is TGTGCCAGCAACCAAGAGGGCAGGGGGCGGGGGAACACTGAAGCTTTCTTT. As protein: CASNQEGRGRGNTEAFF. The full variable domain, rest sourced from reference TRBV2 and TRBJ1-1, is EPEVTQTPSHQVTQMGQEVILRCVPISNHLYFYWYRQILGQKVEFLVSFYNNEISEKSEIFDDQFSVERPDGSNFTLKIRSTKLEDSAMYFCASNQEGRGRGNTEAFFGQGTRLTVV.

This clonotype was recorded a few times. The CDR3 protein is CSAVTRLAGIQYF. For the CDR3, the DNA is TGCAGTGCTGTTACTCGACTAGCAGGTATTCAGTACTTC. The genes are TRBV20-1 and TRBJ2-4; the match to TRBD2 covers 7 bases. Germline loops: CDR1 DFQATT, CDR2 SNEGSKA (reference sequence). The CDR3 sequence is 13 residues long. With V trimmed by 5 bases and J by 10 bases, 11 bases remained unmatched.

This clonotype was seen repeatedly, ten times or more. CDR3 nucleotides: TGCGCCAGCAGCCCTGGACTAGCGGGGGGGCCGATGGATACGCAGTATTTT. This codes for CASSPGLAGGPMDTQYF. The V and J genes are TRBV4-1 and TRBJ2-3, with 15 bases identical to TRBD2. Trimming at V came to 4 bases and at J to 6 bases, leaving 8 bases not matched to a gene. The germline V gene encodes CDR1 MGHRA and CDR2 YSYEKL. The CDR3 has 17 amino acids.

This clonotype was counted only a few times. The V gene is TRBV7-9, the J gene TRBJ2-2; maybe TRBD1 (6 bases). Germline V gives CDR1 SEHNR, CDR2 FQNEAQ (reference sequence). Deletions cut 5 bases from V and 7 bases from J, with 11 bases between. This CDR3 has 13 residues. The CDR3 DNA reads TGTGCCAGCAGCCCAGGGGACATCGGGGAGCTGTTTTTT. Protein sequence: CASSPGDIGELFF.

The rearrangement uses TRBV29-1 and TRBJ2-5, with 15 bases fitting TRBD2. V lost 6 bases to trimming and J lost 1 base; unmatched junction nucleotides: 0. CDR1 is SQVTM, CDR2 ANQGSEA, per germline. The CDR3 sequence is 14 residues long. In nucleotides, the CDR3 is TGCAGCGTGGGACTAGCGGGAGGCCAAGAGACCCAGTACTTC. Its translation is CSVGLAGGQETQYF.

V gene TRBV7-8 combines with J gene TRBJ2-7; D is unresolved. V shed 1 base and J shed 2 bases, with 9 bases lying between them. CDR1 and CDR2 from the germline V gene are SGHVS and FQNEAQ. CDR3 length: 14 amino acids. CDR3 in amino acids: CASSLERVPYEQYV. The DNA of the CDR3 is TGTGCCAGCAGCTTAGAACGGGTTCCCTACGAGCAGTACGTC.

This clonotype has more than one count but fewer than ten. CDR3 coding DNA: TGTGCCAGCAGTTTGCGCCAAACCTACGAGCAGTACTTC. Its protein is CASSLRQTYEQYF. The rearrangement uses TRBV12-3 or TRBV12-4 and TRBJ2-7, with D unresolved. Deletions cut 3 bases from V and 2 bases from J, with 8 bases between. The CDR3 runs 13 residues.

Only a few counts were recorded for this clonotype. This CDR3 is CASRLAGGQHSGANVLTF. The CDR3 DNA sequence: TGTGCCAGTAGACTAGCGGGGGGCCAACACTCTGGGGCCAACGTCCTGACTTTC. J is TRBJ2-6 and V is TRBV21-1; the listed D gene, TRBD2, was not tested against the DNA. TRBV21-1 is termed a pseudogene. The CDR3 runs 18 residues.

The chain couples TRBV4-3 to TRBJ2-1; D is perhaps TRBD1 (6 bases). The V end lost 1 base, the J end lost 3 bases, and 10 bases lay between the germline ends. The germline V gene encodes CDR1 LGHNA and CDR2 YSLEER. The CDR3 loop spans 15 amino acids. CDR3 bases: TGCGCCAGCAGCCAAGGGACAGCGAACTACAATGAGCAGTTCTTC. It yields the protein CASSQGTANYNEQFF.

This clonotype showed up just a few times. Written as DNA, the CDR3 is TGTGCCAGCAGTTTCTCGGTTCGGGGCAGGGCCAATCAGCCCCAGCATTTT. This translates into CASSFSVRGRANQPQHF. The chain links TRBV27 to TRBJ1-5; D is perhaps TRBD1 (5 bases). Germline CDR1 and CDR2: MNHEY and SMNVEV (reference sequence). V lost 3 bases and J 3 bases, leaving 18 bases between the germline ends. This CDR3 comprises 17 residues.

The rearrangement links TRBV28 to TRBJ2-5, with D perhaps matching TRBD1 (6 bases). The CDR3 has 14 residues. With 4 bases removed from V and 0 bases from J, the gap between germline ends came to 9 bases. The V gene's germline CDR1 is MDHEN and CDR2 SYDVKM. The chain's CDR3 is CASSSRQDQETQYF. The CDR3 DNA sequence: TGTGCCAGCAGTTCCCGACAGGACCAAGAGACCCAGTACTTC.

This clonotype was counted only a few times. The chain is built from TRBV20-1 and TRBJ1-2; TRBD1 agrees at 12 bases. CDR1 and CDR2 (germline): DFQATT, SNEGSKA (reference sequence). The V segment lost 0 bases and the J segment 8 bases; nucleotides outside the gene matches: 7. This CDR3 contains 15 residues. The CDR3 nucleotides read TGCAGTGCTAGAGATCAGGGACAGGGGGCGAAGGGCTACACCTTC. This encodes CSARDQGQGAKGYTF.

CDR3 sequence: CASSRTSGATVTYNEQFF. CDR3 in DNA: TGCGCCAGCAGCCGGACTAGCGGGGCGACAGTTACCTACAATGAGCAGTTCTTC. The chain carries TRBV4-1 and TRBJ2-1; 12 bases map to TRBD2. The CDR3 is 18 residues long. Germline V CDR1 and CDR2: MGHRA, YSYEKL. V shed 4 bases and J 2 bases; nucleotides not matched to a gene: 9.

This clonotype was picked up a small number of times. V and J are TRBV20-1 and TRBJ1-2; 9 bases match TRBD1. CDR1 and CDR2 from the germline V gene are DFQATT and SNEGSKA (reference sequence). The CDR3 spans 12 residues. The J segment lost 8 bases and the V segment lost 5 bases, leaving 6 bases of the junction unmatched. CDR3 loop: CSAEGQGPGYTF. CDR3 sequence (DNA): TGCAGTGCTGAGGGACAGGGTCCCGGCTACACCTTC.

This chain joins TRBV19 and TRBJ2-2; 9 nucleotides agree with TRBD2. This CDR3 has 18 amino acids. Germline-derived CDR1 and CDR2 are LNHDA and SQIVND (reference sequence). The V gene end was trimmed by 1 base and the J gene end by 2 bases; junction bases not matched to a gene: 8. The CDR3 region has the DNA TGTGCCAGTAGTATAGGACCAGCGGGGGGCCCTAACACCGGGGAGCTGTTTTTT. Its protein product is CASSIGPAGGPNTGELFF.

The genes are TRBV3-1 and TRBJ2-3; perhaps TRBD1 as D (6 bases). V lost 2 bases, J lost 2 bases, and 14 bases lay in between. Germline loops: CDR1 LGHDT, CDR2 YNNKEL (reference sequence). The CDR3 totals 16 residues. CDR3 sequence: CASSQTGDKITDTQYF. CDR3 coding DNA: TGTGCCAGCAGCCAAACCGGGGACAAAATCACAGATACGCAGTATTTT.

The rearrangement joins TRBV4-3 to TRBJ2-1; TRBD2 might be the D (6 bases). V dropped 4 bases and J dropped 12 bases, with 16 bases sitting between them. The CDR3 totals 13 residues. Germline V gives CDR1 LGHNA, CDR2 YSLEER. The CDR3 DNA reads TGCGCCAGCAGCCCCTACCAGGCGGGGTGGCAGTTCTTC. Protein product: CASSPYQAGWQFF.

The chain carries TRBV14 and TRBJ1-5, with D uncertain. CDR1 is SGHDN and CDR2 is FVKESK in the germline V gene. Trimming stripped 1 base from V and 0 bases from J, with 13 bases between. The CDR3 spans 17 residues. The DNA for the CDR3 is TGTGCCAGCAGCCAAGTAGAAGGATGGGATAGCAATCAGCCCCAGCATTTT. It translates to CASSQVEGWDSNQPQHF.

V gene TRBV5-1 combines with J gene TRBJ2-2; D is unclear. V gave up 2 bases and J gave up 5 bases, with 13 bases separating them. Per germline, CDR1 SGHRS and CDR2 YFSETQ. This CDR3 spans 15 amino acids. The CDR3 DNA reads TGCGCCAGCAGCTTCGAGACATCGATGACCGGGGAGCTGTTTTTT. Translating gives CASSFETSMTGELFF.

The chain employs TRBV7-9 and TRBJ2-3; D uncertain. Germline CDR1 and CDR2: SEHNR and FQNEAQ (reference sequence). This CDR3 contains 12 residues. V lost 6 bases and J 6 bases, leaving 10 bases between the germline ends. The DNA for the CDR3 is TGTGCCAGCAGAGGGATCTCCGATACGCAGTATTTT. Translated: CASRGISDTQYF.

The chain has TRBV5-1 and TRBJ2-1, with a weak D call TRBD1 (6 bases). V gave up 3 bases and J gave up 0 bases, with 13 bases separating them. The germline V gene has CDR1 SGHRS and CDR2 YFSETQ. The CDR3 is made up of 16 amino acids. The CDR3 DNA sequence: TGCGCCAGCAGCTACCTCCAGGGGAGCTCCTACAATGAGCAGTTCTTC. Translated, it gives CASSYLQGSSYNEQFF.

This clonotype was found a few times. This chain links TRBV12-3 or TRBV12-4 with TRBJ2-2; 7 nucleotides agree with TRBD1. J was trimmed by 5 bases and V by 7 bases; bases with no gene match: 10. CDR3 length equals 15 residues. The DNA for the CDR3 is TGTGCCAGCACCACCTTAGGGACAGTGACCGGGGAGCTGTTTTTT. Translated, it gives CASTTLGTVTGELFF.

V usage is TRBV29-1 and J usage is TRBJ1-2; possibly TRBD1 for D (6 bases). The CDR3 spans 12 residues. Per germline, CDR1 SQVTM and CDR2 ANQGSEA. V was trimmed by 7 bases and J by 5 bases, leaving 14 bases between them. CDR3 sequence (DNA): TGCAGCGGCAGGGGAGGGGGTTATGGCTACACCTTC. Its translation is CSGRGGGYGYTF. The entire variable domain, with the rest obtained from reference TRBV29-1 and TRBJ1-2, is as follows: SAVISQKPSRDICQRGTSLTIQCQVDSQVTMMFWYRQQPGQSLTLIATANQGSEATYESGFVIDKFPISRPNLTFSTLTVSNMSPEDSSIYLCSGRGGGYGYTFGSGTRLTVV.

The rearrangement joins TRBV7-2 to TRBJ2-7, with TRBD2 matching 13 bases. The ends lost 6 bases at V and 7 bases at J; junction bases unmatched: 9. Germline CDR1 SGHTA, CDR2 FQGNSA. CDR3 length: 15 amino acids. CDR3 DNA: TGTGCCAGCAGGGCCAGGACTAGCGGGGGCTATGAGCAGTACTTC. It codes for CASRARTSGGYEQYF. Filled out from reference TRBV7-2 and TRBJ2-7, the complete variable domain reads GAGVSQSPSNKVTEKGKDVELRCDPISGHTALYWYRQSLGQGLEFLIYFQGNSAPDKSGLPSDRFSAERTGGSVSTLTIQRTQQEDSAVYLCASRARTSGGYEQYFGPGTRLTVT.

The chain's CDR3 is CASSLPGTEIEQYV. As DNA, the CDR3 is TGTGCCAGCAGCTTGCCCGGGACAGAGATCGAGCAGTACGTC. The V and J genes are TRBV7-9 and TRBJ2-7, with 7 bases matching TRBD1. The trim removed 3 bases at V and 6 bases at J, leaving 8 bases unmatched. This CDR3 contains 14 residues. CDR1 is SEHNR, CDR2 FQNEAQ, per germline (reference sequence).